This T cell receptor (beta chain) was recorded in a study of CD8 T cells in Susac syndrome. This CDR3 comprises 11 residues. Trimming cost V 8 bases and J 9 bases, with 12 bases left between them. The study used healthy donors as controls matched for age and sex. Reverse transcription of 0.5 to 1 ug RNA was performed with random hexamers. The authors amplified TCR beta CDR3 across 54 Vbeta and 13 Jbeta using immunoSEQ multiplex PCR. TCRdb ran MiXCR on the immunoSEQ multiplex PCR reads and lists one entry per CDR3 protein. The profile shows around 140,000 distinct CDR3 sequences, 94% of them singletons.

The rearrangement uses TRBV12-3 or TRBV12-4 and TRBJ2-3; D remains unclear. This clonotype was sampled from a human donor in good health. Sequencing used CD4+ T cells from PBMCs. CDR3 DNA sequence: TGTGCCAGCGGAAGGGTAGAAACGCAGTATTTT. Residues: CASGRVETQYF.